This passage covers 18 T cell receptor beta chains from one sample sequenced in a study of vaccination and CD4 T cells after COVID-19. Sample treatment: roughly nine-day PBMC culture with coronavirus spike peptide pools or control peptides (ViraFEST assay). No antigen is known for these receptors. Cultured CD4+ T-cell DNA underwent Oncomine TCR Beta short-read sequencing. TCRdb reprocessed the PCR reads via MiXCR and lists one record per CDR3 protein. This sample has some 15,000 distinct CDR3 sequences; roughly 20% occur once, and the top ten carry nearly 15%. The sample comprised cultured CD4+ T cells from blood. These receptors were taken from a human donor with COVID-19.

CDR3 coding DNA: TGTGCCAGCAGTGATAGGGGAAACACTGAAGCTTTCTTT. It codes for CASSDRGNTEAFF. This chain uses TRBV6-1 with TRBJ1-1, with a possible D match to TRBD1 (5 bases). The V gene lost 3 bases and the J gene lost 2 bases, with 7 bases spanning the gap. The germline gives CDR1 MNHNS, CDR2 SASEGT. There are 13 residues in the CDR3.

In this sample, this clonotype turned up a few times. This chain connects TRBV18 to TRBJ2-5; TRBD2 might be the D (7 bases). The V end was cut by 8 bases, the J end by 4 bases, with 20 bases between. The germline V gene encodes CDR1 KGHSH and CDR2 LQKENI. The CDR3 runs 15 residues. In DNA, the CDR3 is TGTGCCAGCAGCTTGGGCGGGGGCCTCGGAGAGACCCAGTACTTC. This encodes CASSLGGGLGETQYF.

This clonotype was counted once. One end of the junction does not line up with germline, which may come from a read error. The chain combines TRBV28 with TRBJ1-5; D gene unclear. The CDR3 runs 13 residues. The V gene's germline CDR1 is MDHEN and CDR2 SYDVKM. The CDR3 region has the DNA TGTGCCAGCAGTCCTCCTAGGAATCAGTCCCAGCATTTT. It translates to CASSPPRNQSQHF.

This clonotype was detected a few times. The chain carries TRBV2 and TRBJ2-5; the D is unclear. The germline V gene has CDR1 SNHLY and CDR2 FYNNEI. V gave up 8 bases and J gave up 0 bases, with 13 bases separating them. CDR3 length: 14 residues. The CDR3 sequence is CASSNPSDQETQYF. The CDR3 DNA reads as TGTGCCAGCTCTAACCCGTCAGACCAAGAGACCCAGTACTTC.

About this clonotype: The junction departs from germline at one end; a sequencing error may be responsible. The J gene is TRBJ2-1, the V gene TRBV12-3 or TRBV12-4; TRBD2 aligns across 12 bases. This CDR3 contains 15 residues. CDR3 bases: TGTGCCAGCAGTCTAGCGGGGGGGCTGAATAATGAGCAGTTCTTC. It is translated as CASSLAGGLNNEQFF.

This chain connects TRBV27 to TRBJ2-7, with D hard to call. V was cut by 6 bases and J by 4 bases, with 13 bases left in between. This CDR3 is 13 amino acids long. Germline V lookup: CDR1 MNHEY, CDR2 SMNVEV (reference sequence). The CDR3 coding sequence is TGTGCCAGCAGATCGGTGGGTAGGTACGAGCAGTACTTC. Its translation: CASRSVGRYEQYF.

In this sample, this clonotype turned up a few times. The J gene is TRBJ1-2, the V gene TRBV5-4, with D unclear. Trimming shortened V by 4 bases and J by 4 bases, and 20 bases separated the two germline ends. CDR1 and CDR2 (germline): SGHNT, YYREEE (reference sequence). This CDR3 spans 16 amino acids. Here the CDR3 reads CASSPADGQAGYGYTF. As DNA, the CDR3 is TGTGCCAGCAGCCCCGCGGATGGGCAGGCGGGCTATGGCTACACCTTC.

Only a few counts were recorded for this clonotype. The CDR3 region is CASGGAGEQYF. The CDR3, as DNA: TGTGCCAGCGGCGGTGCGGGAGAGCAGTACTTC. This chain links TRBV6-1 with TRBJ2-7; a weak D match, TRBD2 (6 bases). Per the germline V gene, CDR1 is MNHNS and CDR2 is SASEGT. The CDR3 has 11 residues. V was clipped by 8 bases and J by 7 bases, with 12 bases between them.

This clonotype came up a few times. The CDR3, as DNA: TGTGCCAGCAGCGCACGACAGGGGCCGGATGGCTACACCTTC. This translates into CASSARQGPDGYTF. The chain couples TRBV7-2 to TRBJ1-2, with TRBD1 matching 8 bases. The V segment lost 5 bases and the J segment 6 bases; nucleotides outside the gene matches: 8. CDR3 length equals 14 residues. In germline, CDR1 is SGHTA, CDR2 FQGNSA.

The chain links TRBV20-1 to TRBJ2-1; D unclear. The germline CDR1 and CDR2 sequences are DFQATT and SNEGSKA (reference sequence). The CDR3 covers 12 residues. The ends were cut back, 6 bases at V and 10 bases at J, with 16 bases in the middle. The CDR3 DNA sequence: TGCAGTGCGGACGGAAAGCTCAGGGAGCAGTTCTTC. This gives the protein CSADGKLREQFF.

In this sample, this clonotype turned up a few times. The chain is built from TRBV30 and TRBJ1-1, with D uncertain. The CDR3 runs 11 residues. Germline lookup yields CDR1 GTSNPN and CDR2 SVGIG (reference sequence). Trimming left V 0 bases short and J 8 bases short, with 7 bases between. The CDR3 is CAWSVTLEAFF. CDR3 sequence (DNA): TGTGCCTGGAGTGTTACCCTAGAAGCTTTCTTT.

In regard to this clonotype: A read error may account for a junction end that differs from germline. The chain employs TRBV11-2 and TRBJ2-3; TRBD2 agrees at 7 bases. There are 15 residues in the CDR3. Germline CDR1 reads SGHAT; CDR2 reads FQNNGV. This CDR3 reads CANSLGPGGLDTQYF. CDR3 in DNA: TGTGCCAACAGCTTAGGTCCCGGGGGGTTAGATACGCAGTATTTT.

This chain uses TRBV2 with TRBJ2-7; D tentatively fits TRBD1 or TRBD2 (5 bases each). CDR1 is SNHLY, CDR2 FYNNEI, per germline. Trimming cost V 4 bases and J 3 bases, with 13 bases left between them. The CDR3 consists of 14 residues. Here the CDR3 DNA reads TGTGCCAGCAGTGCTGGGGGTTCCTACTACGAGCAGTACTTC. Translation: CASSAGGSYYEQYF.

This clonotype rates as medium-sized. The chain recombines TRBV20-1 with TRBJ1-5; D is possibly TRBD1 (6 bases). Germline values: CDR1 DFQATT, CDR2 SNEGSKA (reference sequence). V was trimmed by 3 bases and J by 5 bases, leaving 17 bases between them. This CDR3 spans 15 amino acids. CDR3: CSARVPGEQDQPQHF. CDR3 sequence (DNA): TGCAGTGCTAGGGTCCCAGGGGAGCAGGATCAGCCCCAGCATTTT.

CDR3 amino acids: CASSPRTGQETQYF. In DNA form, the CDR3 reads TGCGCCAGCAGCCCGAGGACAGGCCAAGAGACCCAGTACTTC. The chain couples TRBV5-1 to TRBJ2-5; 7 bases fit TRBD1. The germline CDR1 and CDR2 sequences are SGHRS and YFSETQ. V was clipped by 4 bases and J by 1 base; unmatched bases: 4. This CDR3 spans 14 amino acids.

The CDR3 is CASSLETTVNTGELFF. CDR3 nucleotides: TGTGCCAGCAGCTTAGAAACGACAGTGAACACCGGGGAGCTGTTTTTT. This chain joins TRBV11-1 and TRBJ2-2, with D tentatively TRBD1 (5 bases). This CDR3 has 16 residues. Germline V gives CDR1 SGHAT, CDR2 FQDESV (reference sequence). V was shortened by 1 base and J by 1 base, with 10 bases between the two germline ends.

The rearrangement joins TRBV19 to TRBJ2-1; weak D call: TRBD2 (5 bases). Germline V CDR1 and CDR2: LNHDA, SQIVND (reference sequence). V shed 5 bases and J shed 7 bases, with 24 bases lying between them. The length of the CDR3 is 17 residues. The CDR3 reads CASSQEAAGPIGNEQFF. The CDR3 nucleotides read TGTGCCAGTAGTCAGGAAGCGGCGGGCCCCATTGGGAATGAGCAGTTCTTC.

The rearrangement uses TRBV27 and TRBJ2-3; D is unclear. CDR1 and CDR2 from the germline V gene are MNHEY and SMNVEV (reference sequence). The V end lost 5 bases, the J end lost 6 bases, and 15 bases lay between the germline ends. The CDR3 consists of 14 residues. CDR3 nucleotide sequence: TGTGCCAGCAGTCATTCTCCGTTAAAGGATACGCAGTATTTT. Translation: CASSHSPLKDTQYF.